The present TCR beta chain was sequenced within a study of CD8+CD57+ T cells in acquired aplastic anemia. Study details: Isolated CD4+ and CD8+ cells, once sorted, yielded DNA averaging around 3 ug.

Genomic DNA acted as the template from which TCR beta VDJ combination and CDR3 sequence profiling were carried out. TCRdb passed the reads through MiXCR, listing each CDR3 protein once. Among about 170,000 distinct CDR3 sequences listed, around half were seen once. Patients picked for sequencing had shown CD8+CD57+ cell expansion detected by flow cytometry. All patients had severe acquired aplastic anemia. The V segment lost 2 bases and the J segment 7 bases; nucleotides outside the gene matches: 5. Germline CDR1 SGHRS, CDR2 YFSETQ. The CDR3 sequence is 14 residues long. V is TRBV5-1 and J is TRBJ1-1, with 10 bases matching TRBD1. The sequencing sample was made of sorted CD4+, CD8+, or CD8+CD57+ T cells (not recorded which) from PBMCs. The sequence came from a human donor with aplastic anemia. DNA for the CDR3: TGCGCCAGCAGCTTAGACAGGGGGCCGGGTGAAGCTTTCTTT. It yields the protein CASSLDRGPGEAFF.